Each of the 17 T cell receptor beta chains below was sequenced from the same sample in a study of immune evolution from preneoplasia to lung adenocarcinoma. TCRdb's table, derived via immunoSEQ multiplex PCR, lists solely in-frame clones and lacks some. This sample has about 6,500 clones; 84% occur once, and the top ten carry approximately 3%. The sample consisted of FFPE lung adenocarcinoma in situ tissue. All receptors derive from an older donor with lung adenocarcinoma.

There are a few counts of this clone. This sequence joins TRBV2 and TRBJ1-1; D unclear. This CDR3 has 13 residues. Trimming removed 4 bases from V and 2 bases from J, with 8 bases in between. Germline-derived CDR1 and CDR2 are SNHLY and FYNNEI. The CDR3 reads CASSVLHNTEAFF. In nucleotides, the CDR3 is TGTGCCAGCAGTGTGCTGCACAACACTGAAGCTTTCTTT.

The CDR3 DNA follows: TGCAGCGTTGGACAGGGACCAACCTACGAGCAGTACTTC. It yields the protein CSVGQGPTYEQYF. The chain uses TRBV29-1 and TRBJ2-7; 7 bases fit TRBD1. J lost 2 bases, V lost 4 bases, and 5 bases had no gene match. The germline CDR1 and CDR2 sequences are SQVTM and ANQGSEA. This CDR3 has 13 residues.

The V call is TRBV11-2, the J call TRBJ2-4; 10 bases map to TRBD2. The CDR3 has 16 residues. Germline V gene sequence: CDR1 SGHAT, CDR2 FQNNGV. V was clipped by 4 bases and J by 3 bases; unmatched bases: 6. Here the CDR3 reads CASSSIAGGIKNIQYF. For the CDR3, the DNA is TGTGCCAGCAGCTCAATAGCGGGAGGCATCAAAAACATTCAGTACTTC.

The chain recombines TRBV14 with TRBJ2-1; D gene uncertain. The CDR3 is made up of 13 amino acids. Trimming took 4 bases from V and 8 from J, leaving 12 bases between them. CDR1 and CDR2 from the germline V gene are SGHDN and FVKESK. This chain's CDR3 is CASSPIGLYEQFF. DNA of the CDR3: TGTGCCAGCAGCCCGATTGGATTGTATGAGCAGTTCTTC.

The chain is built from TRBV6-6 and TRBJ2-7, with TRBD1 identical over 9 bases. Trimming cost V 6 bases and J 5 bases; bases outside gene matches: 11. The CDR3 runs 15 residues. Germline CDR1 MNHNY, CDR2 SVGAGI (reference sequence). The CDR3 is CASRPAGTGKHEQYF. In nucleotides, the CDR3 is TGTGCCAGCAGACCCGCCGGGACAGGGAAACACGAGCAGTACTTC.

The chain joins TRBV10-3 to TRBJ2-2; 7 nucleotides line up with TRBD2. CDR3 length: 15 amino acids. V shed 3 bases and J 1 base; nucleotides not matched to a gene: 2. Germline V lookup: CDR1 ENHRY, CDR2 SYGVKD. CDR3 region: CAISELAKNTGELFF. In nucleotides, the CDR3 is TGTGCCATCAGTGAACTAGCGAAGAACACCGGGGAGCTGTTTTTT.

The chain couples TRBV19 to TRBJ2-5; 14 bases map to TRBD2. The trim removed 5 bases at V and 7 bases at J, leaving 9 bases unmatched. CDR3 length: 16 residues. Germline loops: CDR1 LNHDA, CDR2 SQIVND (reference sequence). CDR3 loop: CASSLPGTSGSVTQYF. The DNA of the CDR3 is TGTGCCAGTAGTCTTCCCGGGACTAGCGGGAGCGTGACCCAGTACTTC.

CDR3 protein: CASMEGRITDTQYF. For the CDR3, the DNA is TGCGCCAGCATGGAGGGCCGGATCACAGATACGCAGTATTTT. The chain has TRBV10-2 and TRBJ2-3; D is perhaps TRBD2 (6 bases). The CDR3 is made up of 14 amino acids. Germline CDR1 is WSHSY and CDR2 is SAAADI. Trimming removed 7 bases at V and 2 bases at J, with 13 bases between.

V and J are TRBV2 and TRBJ2-3; a weak D match, TRBD2 (5 bases). From germline, CDR1 is SNHLY and CDR2 FYNNEI. Trimming left V 7 bases short and J 3 bases short, with 17 bases between. This CDR3 spans 15 amino acids. CDR3 residues: CASKLEGVGTDTQYF. In nucleotides, the CDR3 is TGTGCCAGCAAGTTAGAGGGAGTCGGAACAGATACGCAGTATTTT. Combining the CDR3 with reference TRBV2 and TRBJ2-3 gives the whole variable domain EPEVTQTPSHQVTQMGQEVILRCVPISNHLYFYWYRQILGQKVEFLVSFYNNEISEKSEIFDDQFSVERPDGSNFTLKIRSTKLEDSAMYFCASKLEGVGTDTQYFGPGTRLTVL.

This chain connects TRBV18 to TRBJ1-5; D unclear. The CDR3 is 15 residues long. CDR1 KGHSH and CDR2 LQKENI come from the germline V gene. V shed 0 bases and J shed 2 bases, with 8 bases lying between them. The CDR3 protein is CASSPPGLGNQPQHF. CDR3 DNA sequence: TGTGCCAGCTCACCACCGGGGTTGGGCAATCAGCCCCAGCATTTT.

This chain connects TRBV7-8 to TRBJ2-7, with D maybe TRBD1 (6 bases). The CDR3 length is 14 residues. V lost 3 bases and J lost 6, with 15 bases in between. Germline CDR1 is SGHVS and CDR2 is FQNEAQ. As DNA, the CDR3 is TGTGCCAGCAGCTTCCCAGGGGAAAGGCGCGAGCAGTACTTC. Translated, it gives CASSFPGERREQYF.

The chain has TRBV10-2 and TRBJ2-7, with 8 bases that match TRBD1. The CDR3 is 15 residues long. CDR1 WSHSY and CDR2 SAAADI come from the germline V gene. V trimming: 3 bases; J trimming: 4 bases; junction bases outside the gene matches: 8. CDR3 loop: CASSDATGAGYEQYF. The CDR3 DNA reads as TGCGCCAGCAGTGACGCGACAGGGGCAGGTTACGAGCAGTACTTC.

The gene calls are TRBV30 and TRBJ1-1; D uncertain. This CDR3 has 13 residues. V lost 0 bases to trimming and J lost 1 base, with 6 bases between them. Looked up from germline, CDR1 is GTSNPN and CDR2 is SVGIG (reference sequence). CDR3 sequence (DNA): TGTGCCTGGAGTGTAGCCGAGAACACTGAAGCTTTCTTT. Protein product: CAWSVAENTEAFF. The entire variable domain, with the rest obtained from reference TRBV30 and TRBJ1-1, is as follows: SQTIHQWPATLVQPVGSPLSLECTVEGTSNPNLYWYRQAAGRGLQLLFYSVGIGQISSEVPQNLSASRPQDRQFILSSKKLLLSDSGFYLCAWSVAENTEAFFGQGTRLTVV.

The V and J genes are TRBV10-3 and TRBJ1-2; 9 bases line up with TRBD1. Germline V gene sequence: CDR1 ENHRY, CDR2 SYGVKD. The V segment lost 4 bases and the J segment 7 bases; nucleotides outside the gene matches: 10. The CDR3 has 15 amino acids. The CDR3 DNA sequence: TGTGCCATCAGTGTATGGGACAGGGCCCCGGGTGGCTACACCTTC. It codes for CAISVWDRAPGGYTF.

The table lists this clone with a count of one. The chain carries TRBV10-2 and TRBJ2-7; D possibly uses TRBD1 or TRBD2 (6 bases each). The CDR3 contains 15 residues. Germline CDR1 WSHSY, CDR2 SAAADI. Trimming removed 0 bases at V and 0 bases at J, with 9 bases between. The CDR3: CASSESGGLSYEQYF. The CDR3 nucleotides read TGCGCCAGCAGTGAGTCGGGGGGCCTCTCCTACGAGCAGTACTTC.

The V and J genes are TRBV2 and TRBJ1-1; 8 nucleotides line up with TRBD1. The CDR3 extends over 14 amino acids. CDR1 is SNHLY, CDR2 FYNNEI, per germline. Trimming took 5 bases from V and 5 from J; bases not matched to a gene: 7. The CDR3 loop is CASSNGQGRTEAFF. The CDR3 DNA reads TGTGCCAGCAGTAATGGACAGGGCAGGACTGAAGCTTTCTTT.

The chain joins TRBV4-1 to TRBJ2-7; 7 bases map to TRBD2. Germline V CDR1 and CDR2: MGHRA, YSYEKL. CDR3 size: 17 residues. With V trimmed by 4 bases and J by 2 bases, 14 bases remained unmatched. CDR3 region: CASSRLFGGVQTYEQYF. In DNA form, the CDR3 reads TGCGCCAGCAGCCGTCTTTTTGGGGGGGTTCAAACCTACGAGCAGTACTTC.